This TCR beta chain was obtained from a study of tumor-infiltrating lymphocytes in primary liver carcinoma. Across the study: Tumor staging was T1-T3 N0M0; sizes spanned 4.2 to 10 cm across.

Investigators took RNA and DNA out together from about 19-30 mg of unsorted bulk tissue. Every tumor sample held more than 85% viable tumor cells. cDNA specific to TCR beta was made from approximately 0.55 ug of total RNA, with a constant-region primer employed for priming. Libraries for TCR beta were built through three nested multiplex PCR rounds, which together made up a slightly modified ARM-PCR procedure. In the first two PCR rounds, TRBV1-TRBV30 forward primers were paired with a C-beta reverse primer, and each round lasted about 9 cycles. Each CDR3 protein is one row after TCRdb ran MiXCR on the multiplex PCR reads. The data show fewer than 200,000 distinct CDR3 sequences, over 80% seen once. Germline-derived CDR1 and CDR2 are MGHRA and YSYEKL. Trimming removed 2 bases from V and 8 bases from J, with 10 bases in between. The CDR3 has 14 amino acids.

The origin of this receptor is a man aged 40-49 years with primary liver carcinoma and hepatitis B virus infection. This chain links TRBV4-1 with TRBJ1-6, with unresolved D. The sequencing sample was made of tumor tissue from primary liver carcinoma. DNA for the CDR3: TGCGCCAGCAGCCAATCCTGGGCGGATTCACCCCTCCACTTT. Protein product: CASSQSWADSPLHF.